This T cell receptor (beta chain) came from a study of human T cells and chemical hapten exposure (dated by TCRdb to the early 2020s). General notes on the study: For sensitization, 2% DPC in acetone was applied to an approximately 2 cm by approximately 2 cm area of upper inner arm skin. The patient cohort, mostly female, included alopecia areata with under or over 50% scalp involvement, alopecia totalis and alopecia universalis. Peripheral blood TCR repertoire changes were tracked in vivo in alopecia patients during primary and secondary sensitization to the hapten diphenylcyclopropenone (DPC). For TCR sequencing, blood came from 25 to 35 alopecia patients at anywhere from one to four time points (pre-sensitization, 2, 6 and 24 weeks). Weekly therapeutic DPC doses were additionally applied to the scalp of patients throughout the roughly 25-week study period. The libraries were sequenced as a pool, and the TCR yield per sample differed mostly because of small variations in library volumes within the pool. Blood was sampled from patients pre-sensitization (week 0) and at 2, 6 and about 24 weeks after DPC sensitization. Patch testing was done on the upper back using Finn chambers containing 0.01% DPC, and results were scored after 6 days according to International Contact Dermatitis Research Group standards.

The time point label, as the study defines it: pre-sensitization, week 0. In the paper's terms, the treatment or condition label means: therapeutic diphenylcyclopropenone sensitization with weekly scalp DPC. Blood at each patch-test visit was drawn before the patch test was applied. Patients were eligible if aged 18 to 70, diagnosed with alopecia and judged suitable for DPC therapy, and pregnant patients were excluded. Total RNA was extracted from unfractionated whole blood that had been collected in Tempus Blood RNA tubes. Overall study results and their limits: Repeated subsampling changed both the strength of the expansion versus patch-test correlation and the threshold at which the correlation became significant. A positive correlation was found between the number of PT1 expanded TCRs and patch test score, with significance reached at thresholds 8, 16 and 32 but not 4. DPC sensitization did not change how many TCRs were above 1 in 1000 frequency, and no evidence was found of alterations in global repertoire structure. Alopecia, a presumed autoimmune disease, was present in all patients, so the immune response of the patients might differ from that of healthy individuals. Compared with pre-sensitization or healthy control sets, expanded TCRs formed significantly more large CDR3 similarity clusters, which is consistent with antigen-driven responses.

The CDR3, from cysteine to phenylalanine, totals 14 residues. The only DNA kept is the CDR3, 42 bases in frame from the first base. V is pared back by 4 bases and J by 9 bases, with 20 bases lying between the germline termini. Taken from the germline V gene, the CDR1 and CDR2 loops are SGHRS and YFSETQ. In regard to this clonotype: The specificity of this receptor is unknown. Base qualities are missing; no much larger clone stands one base away.

Library generation was performed with RACE. The instrument was a NextSeq 500. During library preparation, unique molecular identifiers were attached to individual cDNA molecules so that TCRs could be counted quantitatively and reproducibly. Both TCR alpha and TCR beta chains were sequenced from each blood RNA sample. Per the source publication's procedure: A median of around 100,000 TCRs per sample was observed, with a range of about 20,000 to 700,000. V, J and CDR3 annotation of the TCR reads was carried out using the Decombinator software suite. For the PS versus PT1 abundance plots, all samples were subsampled to the same number of TCRs (28,000). Expanded TCRs were defined as absent before sensitization and observed at least eight times at the 2-week time point. Through fastp at Q25 and MiXCR, TCRdb rebuilt clones from the public reads, retaining in-frame beta chains. Rows with one shared CDR3 protein collapse into an entry with the most common genes and DNA. V and J calls and clone size were set by TCRdb, not the authors. The sample has around 300,000 distinct CDR3 sequences on record, around 7.7% of them singletons. Less than 1.5% of the sample rests with the top ten.

This receptor was identified in a man aged 18 to 29 with alopecia areata. Some clones in this sample may be carry-over from other donors' samples. The source material was whole blood, sampled in connection with sensitization to the hapten diphenylcyclopropenone (DPC). The chain joins TRBV5-1 to TRBJ2-7; the D gene cannot be resolved reliably. The CDR3 is CASSGRTAGHGQYF. The DNA sequence follows: TGCGCCAGCAGCGGACGCACCGCCGGCCACGGGCAGTACTTC.